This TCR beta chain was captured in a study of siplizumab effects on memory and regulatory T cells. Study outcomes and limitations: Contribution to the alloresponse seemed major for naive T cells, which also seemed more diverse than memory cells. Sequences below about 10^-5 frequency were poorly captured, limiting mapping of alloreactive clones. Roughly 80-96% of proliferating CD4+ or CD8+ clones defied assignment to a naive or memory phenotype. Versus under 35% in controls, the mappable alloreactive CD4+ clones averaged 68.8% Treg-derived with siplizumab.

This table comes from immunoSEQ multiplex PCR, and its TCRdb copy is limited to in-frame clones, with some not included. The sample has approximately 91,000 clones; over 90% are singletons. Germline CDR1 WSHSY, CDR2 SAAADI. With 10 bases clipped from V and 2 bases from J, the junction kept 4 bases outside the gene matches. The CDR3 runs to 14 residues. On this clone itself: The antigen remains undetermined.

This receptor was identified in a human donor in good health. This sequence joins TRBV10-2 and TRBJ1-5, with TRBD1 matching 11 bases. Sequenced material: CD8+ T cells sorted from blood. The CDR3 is CATEGQGGNQPQHF. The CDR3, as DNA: TGCGCCACTGAGGGACAGGGGGGCAATCAGCCCCAGCATTTT.